This T cell receptor (beta chain) was retrieved from a study of blood T cell repertoires in COVID-19. Study in general: COVID-19 samples collected from the United States, Italy and Spain covered acute and convalescent phases.

V lost 8 bases, J lost 0 bases, and 8 bases lay in between. The CDR3 sequence is 13 residues long. Germline values: CDR1 SNHLY, CDR2 FYNNEI. Method: immunoSEQ multiplex PCR; TCRdb's copy keeps in-frame clones and lacks some. The sample has hundreds of thousands of clones; about 88% are singletons. The clonotype originates from a woman aged 18-35 years who had been exposed to COVID-19. The chain uses TRBV2 and TRBJ1-5; no firm D call. The source material was PBMCs or T cells enriched from blood (not recorded which). Here the CDR3 DNA reads TGTGCCAGCCAGAAGTATAGCAATCAGCCCCAGCATTTT. It encodes CASQKYSNQPQHF.